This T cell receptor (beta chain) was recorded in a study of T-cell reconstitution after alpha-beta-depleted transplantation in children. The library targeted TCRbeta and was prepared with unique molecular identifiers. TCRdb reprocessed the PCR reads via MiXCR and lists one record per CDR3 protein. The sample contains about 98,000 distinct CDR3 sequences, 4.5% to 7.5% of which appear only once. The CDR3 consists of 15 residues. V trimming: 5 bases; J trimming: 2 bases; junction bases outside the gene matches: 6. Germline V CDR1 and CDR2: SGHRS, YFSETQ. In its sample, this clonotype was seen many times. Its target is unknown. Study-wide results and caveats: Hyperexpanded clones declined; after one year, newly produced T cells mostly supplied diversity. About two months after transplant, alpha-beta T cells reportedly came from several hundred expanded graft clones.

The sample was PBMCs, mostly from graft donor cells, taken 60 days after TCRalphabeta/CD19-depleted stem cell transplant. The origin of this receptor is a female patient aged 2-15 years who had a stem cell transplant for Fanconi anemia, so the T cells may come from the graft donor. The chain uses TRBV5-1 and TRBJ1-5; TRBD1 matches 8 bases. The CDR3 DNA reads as TGCGCCAGCAGTTTGACGACAGGGGGCAATCAGCCCCAGCATTTT. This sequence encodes CASSLTTGGNQPQHF.